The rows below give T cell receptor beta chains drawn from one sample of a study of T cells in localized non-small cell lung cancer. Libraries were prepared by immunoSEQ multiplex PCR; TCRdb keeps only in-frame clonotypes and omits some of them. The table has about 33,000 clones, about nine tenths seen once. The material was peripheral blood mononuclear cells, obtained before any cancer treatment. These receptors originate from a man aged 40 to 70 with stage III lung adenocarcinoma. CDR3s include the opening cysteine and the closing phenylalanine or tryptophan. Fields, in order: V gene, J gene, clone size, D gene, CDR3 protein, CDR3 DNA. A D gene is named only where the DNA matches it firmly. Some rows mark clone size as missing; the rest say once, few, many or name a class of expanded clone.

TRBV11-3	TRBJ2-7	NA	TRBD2	CASSPGGGNEQYF	TGTGCCAGCAGCCCCGGGGGGGGCAACGAGCAGTACTTC
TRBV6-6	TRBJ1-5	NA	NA	CASSSGASQPQHF	TGTGCCAGCAGTTCGGGGGCCAGTCAGCCCCAGCATTTT
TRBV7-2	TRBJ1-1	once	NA	CASSHRRQANTEAFF	TGTGCCAGCAGCCACCGGCGACAGGCGAACACTGAAGCTTTCTTT
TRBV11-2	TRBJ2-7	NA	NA	CASSLGPPYEQYF	TGTGCCAGCAGCTTAGGCCCTCCCTACGAGCAGTACTTC
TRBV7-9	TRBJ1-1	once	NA	CASSRGAYTEAFF	TGTGCCAGCAGCCGGGGGGCCTACACTGAAGCTTTCTTT
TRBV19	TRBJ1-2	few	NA	CASSMGSAGYTF	TGTGCCAGTAGTATGGGTAGCGCGGGCTACACCTTC
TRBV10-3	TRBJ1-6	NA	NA	CAIREGSSYNSPLHF	TGTGCCATCAGAGAAGGGAGCTCCTATAATTCACCCCTCCACTTT
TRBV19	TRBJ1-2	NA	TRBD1	CASSSGQGEGYTF	TGTGCCAGTAGTTCTGGACAGGGGGAGGGCTACACCTTC
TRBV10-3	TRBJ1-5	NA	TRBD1	CAISEGGSSNQPQHF	TGTGCCATCAGTGAAGGGGGCTCAAGCAATCAGCCCCAGCATTTT
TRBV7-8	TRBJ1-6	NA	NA	CASSLLTVNNSPLHF	TGTGCCAGCAGCTTATTGACTGTGAATAATTCACCCCTCCACTTT
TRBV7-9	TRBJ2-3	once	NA	CASSLVVGLSTDTQYF	TGTGCCAGCAGCTTAGTCGTGGGGCTTAGCACAGATACGCAGTATTTT
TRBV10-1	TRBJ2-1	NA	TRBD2	CASSDGGGTYNEQFF	TGCGCCAGCAGTGATGGCGGGGGAACCTACAATGAGCAGTTCTTC
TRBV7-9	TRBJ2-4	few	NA	CASSTLGITGDGLQYF	NA
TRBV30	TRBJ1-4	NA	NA	CAWSKASGDWEKLFF	TGTGCCTGGAGTAAGGCTTCAGGCGACTGGGAAAAACTGTTTTTT
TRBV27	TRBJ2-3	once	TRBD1	CASSYRGLSTDTQYF	TGTGCCAGCAGTTACAGGGGTCTAAGCACAGATACGCAGTATTTT
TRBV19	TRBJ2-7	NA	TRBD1	CASSITGQGNTYEQYF	TGTGCCAGTAGTATAACGGGACAGGGTAATACCTACGAGCAGTACTTC
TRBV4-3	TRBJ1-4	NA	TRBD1	CASSQDAPGQGGEEKLFF	TGCGCCAGCAGCCAAGATGCCCCGGGACAGGGGGGGGAGGAAAAACTGTTTTTT
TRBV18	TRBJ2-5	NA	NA	CASSRGTDETQYF	TGTGCCAGCTCACGCGGGACAGACGAGACCCAGTACTTC
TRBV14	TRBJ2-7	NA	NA	CASSDKLSASGEQYF	TGTGCCAGCAGCGACAAGCTCTCGGCGAGTGGCGAGCAGTACTTC
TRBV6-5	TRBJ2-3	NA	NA	CASSTGYNTDTQYF	TGTGCCAGCAGTACGGGGTACAACACAGATACGCAGTATTTT
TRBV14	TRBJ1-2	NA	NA	CASSQDRNRRLTNYGYTF	TGTGCCAGCAGCCAAGATAGGAACAGACGACTTACTAACTATGGCTACACCTTC
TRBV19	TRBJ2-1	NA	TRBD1	CASSMLRQGASNEQFF	TGTGCCAGTAGTATGTTAAGACAGGGGGCTAGTAATGAGCAGTTCTTC
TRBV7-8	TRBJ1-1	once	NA	CASSIGQNTEAFF	TGTGCCAGCAGCATAGGACAGAACACTGAAGCTTTCTTT
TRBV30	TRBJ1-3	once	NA	CAWSVWTPGGNTIYF	TGTGCCTGGAGTGTATGGACCCCGGGAGGAAACACCATATATTTT
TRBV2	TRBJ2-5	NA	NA	CASSRARETQYF	TGTGCCAGCAGTAGGGCCAGGGAGACCCAGTACTTC
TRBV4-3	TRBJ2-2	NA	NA	CASSQDSSQRVTGELFF	TGCGCCAGCAGCCAAGATTCCTCCCAGCGGGTCACCGGGGAGCTGTTTTTT
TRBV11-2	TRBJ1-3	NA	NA	CASSLWAARNTIYF	TGTGCCAGCAGCTTATGGGCAGCGAGGAACACCATATATTTT